What follows describes a single T cell receptor (beta chain). This clone's antigen is unknown. Within one base of it there is no much larger clone, and no base qualities were kept. TCR libraries were generated with the immunoSEQ multiplex PCR assay, using TCR-beta and/or TCR-alpha/delta assays for each sample. Amplified TCR libraries were sequenced on the Illumina high-throughput platform. In the source study's methods: Clustering and dimensionality reduction relied on pairwise TCRdist distances among GMM-specific receptors from T cells that were either sorted ex vivo or expanded in vitro. The score assigned to each clinical repertoire was mean NN-distance, meaning the average TCRdist to the nearest 10% of tetramer-positive reference sequences. To compute GEM TCR motif frequency, the fraction of unique TCRs matching known GEM sequences by V/J usage and CDR3 length was calculated. Linear discriminant analysis with leave-one-out cross-validation, implemented in scikit-learn, was used to classify active tuberculosis. Held by TCRdb, this immuneACCESS table contains in-frame sequences only and omits some clones. Under half of the omission traces to an unresolved V gene where checked; the cause of the rest is unknown. The V and J calls and clone size are taken from that table; D and trimming were inferred from the DNA. Across this sample there are tens of thousands of clones, with approximately 90% seen only once. The ten largest clones add up to roughly 15% of the sample.

The data belong to a study of T cells in tuberculosis (dated by TCRdb to 2017 to 2018). General notes on the study: To characterize T cells specific for the mycobacterial lipid antigen glucose monomycolate (GMM), the study used CD1B tetramers together with high-throughput TCR immunosequencing. In a South African clinical cohort, IGRA-negative adolescents, IGRA-positive adolescents with latent tuberculosis and adults with active tuberculosis were compared, with 10 to 11 people in each group. The study at large found these results: Shorter CDR3-alpha lengths in active tuberculosis patients partly drove the smaller NN-distances, and the TCR-beta difference was not statistically significant. Clinical samples were selected based on the availability of cryopreserved specimens, with adults included as active tuberculosis cases and adolescents included as controls. Using GEM motif frequencies, a classifier achieved about 70% accuracy, whereas a classifier built on the diverse GMM-specific repertoire got to under 90% accuracy (AUROC around 0.89). Active tuberculosis TCR-alpha repertoires showed smaller mean NN-distances to GMM-specific TCRs than IGRA-negative controls, suggesting clonal expansion of these TCRs.

At study entry, a tuberculin skin test and the QuantiFERON-TB GOLD In-Tube IGRA were used to screen adolescents for latent tuberculosis infection. Immunosequencing of unsorted cryopreserved PBMC covered, on average, around 96,000 T cells per clinical donor. Eleven high schools in the Worcester region of the Western Cape, South Africa, served as enrollment sites for adolescents aged 12 to 18 years. Ten adolescents infected with M. tuberculosis and about ten uninfected adolescents were chosen and matched for age and sex. Adolescent PBMC were isolated from freshly drawn heparinized blood by density centrifugation and cryopreserved. V is shortened by 3 bases, J by 2 bases, and the region joining them spans 5 bases. The germline V gene yields MGHRA for CDR1 and YSYEKL for CDR2. The CDR3 goes from the cysteine to the phenylalanine over 12 residues. Solely the CDR3 DNA is kept, with 36 bases framed from the first base.

Sequenced: PBMCs. This sequence was found in a donor between 10 and 35 years old with latent tuberculosis or without tuberculosis infection. Some clones in this sample may be carry-over from other donors' samples. This chain joins TRBV4-1 to TRBJ2-7; no D segment can be confidently identified. The nucleotide sequence reads as follows: TGCGCCAGCAGCCATCCCACCTACGAGCAGTACTTC. Its translation is CASSHPTYEQYF.